A selection of T cell receptor beta chains follows, all from one sample in a study of identical twins. One entry per CDR3 protein, called by TCRdb with MiXCR from the 5' RACE reads. The data show under 900,000 distinct CDR3 sequences, 9% to 15% seen once. The sample was also reused in another study, on yellow fever vaccine responses in identical twins.

What was sequenced was PBMCs. Receptors were obtained from a woman aged 18-35 years in good health. Each CDR3 is given with its conserved first and last residue. Each record gives: J gene, D gene, V gene, clone size, CDR3 protein, CDR3 DNA. D genes are given only for firm matches. Size tells how often a clone was seen (once, few, many) or the class of an expanded clone, and some rows leave it out.

J: TRBJ2-5
D: TRBD2
V: TRBV5-1
size: many
CDR3: CASSEGLAGARETQYF
DNA: TGCGCCAGCAGCGAGGGACTAGCGGGGGCCCGGGAGACCCAGTACTTC

J: TRBJ2-3
D: NA
V: TRBV4-1
size: NA
CDR3: CASSQDGGAVGASTDTQYF
DNA: TGCGCCAGCAGCCAAGATGGGGGAGCGGTAGGGGCTAGCACAGATACGCAGTATTTT

J: TRBJ2-4
D: NA
V: TRBV5-1
size: few
CDR3: CASSNGVTKNIQYF
DNA: TGCGCCAGCAGCAATGGCGTAACCAAAAACATTCAGTACTTC

J: TRBJ2-1
D: TRBD2
V: TRBV6-4
size: many
CDR3: CASSQLAGEYNEQFF
DNA: TGTGCCAGCAGCCAGCTAGCGGGAGAATACAATGAGCAGTTCTTC

J: TRBJ2-3
D: NA
V: TRBV20-1
size: NA
CDR3: CSASNRGGDHTQYF
DNA: TGCAGTGCCAGCAACAGGGGGGGAGACCATACGCAGTATTTT

J: TRBJ2-4
D: NA
V: TRBV3-1
size: NA
CDR3: CASSPSGGLAKNIQYF
DNA: TGTGCCAGCAGCCCTTCCGGGGGCCTAGCCAAAAACATTCAGTACTTC

J: TRBJ1-4
D: NA
V: TRBV4-1
size: few
CDR3: CASSRSGAEGEKLFF
DNA: TGCGCCAGCAGCCGTTCGGGGGCTGAAGGTGAAAAACTGTTTTTT

J: TRBJ1-1
D: TRBD1
V: TRBV18
size: NA
CDR3: CASSPRTGGGYTEAFF
DNA: TGTGCCAGCTCACCACGAACAGGGGGCGGTTACACTGAAGCTTTCTTT

J: TRBJ2-1
D: TRBD2
V: TRBV5-1
size: NA
CDR3: CASSPGTSGSGRVEQFF
DNA: TGCGCCAGCAGCCCCGGGACTAGCGGGTCTGGCAGGGTTGAGCAGTTCTTC

J: TRBJ2-3
D: TRBD2
V: TRBV5-1
size: NA
CDR3: CASSLLGLAGSTDTQYF
DNA: TGCGCCAGCAGCCTCCTGGGACTAGCGGGAAGCACAGATACGCAGTATTTT

J: TRBJ1-1
D: NA
V: TRBV28
size: few
CDR3: CASSGPDWTEAFF
DNA: TGTGCCAGCAGTGGACCGGACTGGACTGAAGCTTTCTTT

J: TRBJ2-3
D: TRBD2
V: TRBV2
size: few
CDR3: CASSAQAGVKGDTQYF
DNA: TGTGCCAGCAGTGCACAAGCGGGGGTAAAGGGAGATACGCAGTATTTT

J: TRBJ2-1
D: TRBD2
V: TRBV7-6
size: NA
CDR3: CASSPRQRDDNEQFF
DNA: TGTGCCAGCAGCCCCCGCCAGCGGGATGACAATGAGCAGTTCTTC

J: TRBJ2-3
D: NA
V: TRBV5-1
size: NA
CDR3: CASRTRRNRDTQYF
DNA: TGCGCCAGCAGAACACGGCGGAACAGAGATACGCAGTATTTT

J: TRBJ2-7
D: NA
V: TRBV3-1
size: NA
CDR3: CASSQVNQRPYEQYF
DNA: TGTGCCAGCAGCCAAGTTAATCAGCGGCCCTACGAGCAGTACTTC

J: TRBJ2-5
D: TRBD2
V: TRBV3-1
size: few
CDR3: CASSQETVLAGRGETQYF
DNA: TGTGCCAGCAGCCAAGAGACCGTACTAGCGGGCCGTGGGGAGACCCAGTACTTC

J: TRBJ1-5
D: NA
V: TRBV20-1
size: few
CDR3: CSYLAGPNQPQHF
DNA: TGCAGTTACCTAGCAGGGCCCAATCAGCCCCAGCATTTT

J: TRBJ2-1
D: NA
V: TRBV24-1
size: many
CDR3: CATSQGTDNEQFF
DNA: TGTGCCACCAGCCAGGGGACCGACAATGAGCAGTTCTTC

J: TRBJ2-1
D: NA
V: TRBV27
size: NA
CDR3: CASSPRWQGMAYNEQFF
DNA: TGTGCCAGCAGTCCCCGGTGGCAGGGTATGGCCTACAATGAGCAGTTCTTC

J: TRBJ1-6
D: NA
V: TRBV6-1
size: few
CDR3: CASSELRLGSLHF
DNA: TGTGCCAGCAGTGAATTGCGGTTGGGCTCGCTCCACTTT

J: TRBJ1-5
D: TRBD1
V: TRBV4-1
size: few
CDR3: CASSQQTGTENQPQHF
DNA: TGCGCCAGCAGCCAGCAAACCGGGACAGAGAATCAGCCCCAGCATTTT

J: TRBJ2-1
D: NA
V: TRBV5-8
size: NA
CDR3: CASSFGTYEQFF
DNA: TGTGCCAGCAGTTTCGGGACCTATGAGCAGTTCTTC

J: TRBJ2-2
D: NA
V: TRBV5-1
size: many
CDR3: CASSLSWTGNTGELFF
DNA: TGCGCCAGCAGCTTGTCTTGGACTGGGAACACCGGGGAGCTGTTTTTT

J: TRBJ2-1
D: TRBD2
V: TRBV6-4
size: NA
CDR3: CASSAQTSGVHNEQFF
DNA: TGTGCCAGCAGTGCTCAGACTAGCGGGGTCCACAATGAGCAGTTCTTC

J: TRBJ1-1
D: NA
V: TRBV28
size: few
CDR3: CASSRRRDTEAFF
DNA: TGTGCCAGCAGCCGCCGCCGAGACACTGAAGCTTTCTTT

J: TRBJ2-7
D: TRBD2
V: TRBV4-1
size: many
CDR3: CASSQEGAGESYEQYF
DNA: TGCGCCAGCAGCCAAGAAGGAGCGGGAGAGTCCTACGAGCAGTACTTC

J: TRBJ2-1
D: NA
V: TRBV10-1
size: many
CDR3: CASSDGGILNEQFF
DNA: TGCGCCAGCAGTGATGGCGGGATCCTCAATGAGCAGTTCTTC

J: TRBJ1-3
D: NA
V: TRBV12-3/TRBV12-4
size: NA
CDR3: CASSPSLEGNTIYF
DNA: TGTGCCAGCAGTCCCTCCCTAGAAGGAAACACCATATATTTT

J: TRBJ2-7
D: NA
V: TRBV11-2
size: few
CDR3: CASSPLEGRYEQYF
DNA: TGTGCCAGCAGCCCGTTGGAAGGCCGCTACGAGCAGTACTTC

J: TRBJ1-2
D: TRBD1
V: TRBV12-3/TRBV12-4
size: NA
CDR3: CASSPGTGRSYGYTF
DNA: TGTGCCAGCAGTCCTGGGACAGGCCGTTCCTATGGCTACACCTTC

J: TRBJ2-5
D: NA
V: TRBV3-1
size: few
CDR3: CASSQDLPGGETQYF
DNA: TGTGCCAGCAGCCAAGATCTGCCGGGCGGGGAGACCCAGTACTTC

J: TRBJ2-1
D: NA
V: TRBV18
size: NA
CDR3: CASSPPLGINRPNEQFF
DNA: TGTGCCAGCTCACCACCTTTGGGTATTAACCGACCCAATGAGCAGTTCTTC

J: TRBJ2-3
D: NA
V: TRBV12-3/TRBV12-4
size: few
CDR3: CASSSPGTTDTQYF
DNA: TGTGCCAGCAGTTCCCCTGGAACCACAGATACGCAGTATTTT

J: TRBJ2-6
D: TRBD1
V: TRBV7-1
size: once
CDR3: CASSSLKGTGPHIPSGGANVLTF
DNA: TGTGCCAGCAGCTCCCTGAAGGGGACAGGCCCTCACATACCCTCTGGAGGGGCCAACGTCCTGACTTTC

J: TRBJ1-2
D: NA
V: TRBV20-1
size: NA
CDR3: CSARDYGSTNYGYTF
DNA: TGCAGTGCTAGAGATTACGGCAGCACTAACTATGGCTACACCTTC

J: TRBJ2-5
D: NA
V: TRBV24-1
size: few
CDR3: CATSDLPRGGGHKETQYF
DNA: TGTGCCACCAGTGATTTGCCCCGAGGAGGCGGGCACAAAGAGACCCAGTACTTC

J: TRBJ2-3
D: NA
V: TRBV5-1
size: NA
CDR3: CASSAGTGDTQYF
DNA: TGCGCCAGCAGCGCCGGGACTGGAGATACGCAGTATTTT

J: TRBJ1-1
D: NA
V: TRBV2
size: NA
CDR3: CASMRGYTEAFF
DNA: TGTGCCAGCATGAGGGGGTACACTGAAGCTTTCTTT

J: TRBJ2-3
D: TRBD2
V: TRBV15
size: few
CDR3: CATSRDILAGRVHTQYF
DNA: TGTGCCACCAGCAGAGATATCCTAGCGGGAAGGGTGCATACGCAGTATTTT

J: TRBJ2-2
D: NA
V: TRBV6-4
size: many
CDR3: CASSALNTGELFF
DNA: TGTGCCAGCAGCGCCCTGAACACCGGGGAGCTGTTTTTT

J: TRBJ2-3
D: TRBD2
V: TRBV5-1
size: NA
CDR3: CASSWGGGTQYF
DNA: TGCGCCAGCAGCTGGGGGGGGGGAACGCAGTATTTT

J: TRBJ2-5
D: TRBD1
V: TRBV18
size: NA
CDR3: CASSPPWDRLQETQYF
DNA: TGTGCCAGCTCACCCCCATGGGACAGACTCCAAGAGACCCAGTACTTC

J: TRBJ1-1
D: NA
V: TRBV5-6
size: many
CDR3: CASSFRGLGTEAFF
DNA: TGTGCCAGCAGCTTTCGGGGGCTGGGCACTGAAGCTTTCTTT

J: TRBJ2-6
D: NA
V: TRBV12-3/TRBV12-4
size: many
CDR3: CASSAKAGGNVLTF
DNA: TGTGCCAGCAGCGCGAAGGCTGGGGGCAACGTCCTGACTTTC

J: TRBJ2-3
D: NA
V: TRBV3-1
size: NA
CDR3: CASSWGQPDTQYF
DNA: TGTGCCAGCAGCTGGGGACAACCGGATACGCAGTATTTT

J: TRBJ2-2
D: TRBD2
V: TRBV14
size: many
CDR3: CASSPGLAGAVTGELFF
DNA: TGTGCCAGCAGCCCGGGACTAGCGGGAGCGGTCACCGGGGAGCTGTTTTTT

J: TRBJ2-7
D: TRBD2
V: TRBV11-3
size: few
CDR3: CASSLDTPAGPYEQYF
DNA: TGTGCCAGCAGCTTAGACACCCCAGCGGGACCCTACGAGCAGTACTTC

J: TRBJ1-1
D: NA
V: TRBV28
size: few
CDR3: CASSLSTPQVLAFF
DNA: TGTGCCAGCAGTTTGAGTACGCCCCAGGTCCTGGCTTTCTTT

J: TRBJ2-1
D: TRBD2
V: TRBV29-1
size: few
CDR3: CSVDFVSQSGTSGRLRNNEQFF
DNA: TGCAGCGTTGATTTTGTGTCGCAGTCCGGGACTAGCGGGAGGCTCCGCAACAATGAGCAGTTCTTC

J: TRBJ1-5
D: NA
V: TRBV12-3/TRBV12-4
size: NA
CDR3: CASSLSTAQPQHF
DNA: TGTGCCAGCAGTTTATCGACAGCCCAGCCCCAGCATTTT

J: TRBJ2-2
D: NA
V: TRBV10-2
size: few
CDR3: CASREGVGGELFF
DNA: TGCGCCAGCAGAGAGGGAGTGGGCGGGGAGCTGTTTTTT

J: TRBJ2-4
D: TRBD1
V: TRBV13
size: few
CDR3: CASSRQGAVKNIQYF
DNA: TGTGCCAGCAGCCGACAGGGGGCTGTCAAAAACATTCAGTACTTC

J: TRBJ1-1
D: NA
V: TRBV29-1
size: many
CDR3: CSVVWSSTEAFF
DNA: TGCAGCGTTGTGTGGTCATCCACTGAAGCTTTCTTT

J: TRBJ2-3
D: TRBD2
V: TRBV20-1
size: few
CDR3: CSAFVAGVSTDTQYF
DNA: TGCAGTGCTTTTGTAGCGGGGGTATCCACAGATACGCAGTATTTT

J: TRBJ2-5
D: NA
V: TRBV10-3
size: few
CDR3: CAITRDRRETQYF
DNA: TGTGCCATCACCAGGGACCGAAGGGAGACCCAGTACTTC